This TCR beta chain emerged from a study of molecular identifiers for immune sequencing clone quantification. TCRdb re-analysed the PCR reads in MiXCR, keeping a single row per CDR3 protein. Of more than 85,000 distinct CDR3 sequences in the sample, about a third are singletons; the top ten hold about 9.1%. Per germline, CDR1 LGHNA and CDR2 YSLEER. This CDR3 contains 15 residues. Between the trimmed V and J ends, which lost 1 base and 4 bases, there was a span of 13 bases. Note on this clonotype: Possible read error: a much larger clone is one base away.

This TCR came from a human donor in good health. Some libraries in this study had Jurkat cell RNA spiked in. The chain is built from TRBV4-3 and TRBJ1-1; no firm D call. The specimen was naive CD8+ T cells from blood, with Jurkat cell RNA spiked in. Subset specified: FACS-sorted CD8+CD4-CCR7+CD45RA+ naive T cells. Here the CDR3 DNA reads TGCGCCAGCAGCCAAGTGGAGAACTCGGTCACTGAAGCTTTCTTT. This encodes CASSQVENSVTEAFF.